This T cell receptor (beta chain) emerged from a study of shared clonotypes between healthy human individuals. Study overall: Aged 18 to 49, the donors were a couple of women and three men.

Comments on this clone: The antigen remains unidentified.

The CDR3 spans 13 residues. Germline CDR1 SGHTA, CDR2 FQGNSA. V was cut by 5 bases and J by 3 bases, with 8 bases left in between. Overall study results and limits: Large depth notwithstanding, sorted-subset sequencing proved incomplete by rarefaction.

The material for each subset, its genomic DNA, was split evenly across several immunoSEQ plates. Repertoires were generated with immunoSEQ multiplex PCR, while TCRdb's copy carries only in-frame clones and drops some. The data contain roughly 1,500,000 clones, 95% to 99% of them singletons. The TCR originated in a man aged 25-45 years in good health. The V and J genes are TRBV7-2 and TRBJ2-1, with D uncertain. The specimen was naive CD4+ T cells sorted from blood. Subset reported: CD45RA+ positively selected. The CDR3 DNA is TGTGCCAGCAGCCTGTACGGCTACAATGAGCAGTTCTTC. Translation gives CASSLYGYNEQFF.